What follows are 20 T cell receptor beta chains derived from one specimen sequenced in a study of glioma-infiltrating T cells. Using RNA template, CDR3s of TCR alpha and beta were amplified with iRepertoire arm-PCR. TCRdb reprocessed the multiplex PCR reads via MiXCR and lists one record per CDR3 protein. The table lists 150,000 to 200,000 distinct CDR3 sequences, 25% to 35% of them singletons, with 20% in the top ten. The sample comprised glioma tissue, nonneoplastic brain tissue, or PBMCs (not recorded which). These receptors were collected from a human donor with low-grade glioma or glioblastoma, undergoing nonglioma brain surgery, or in good health (not recorded which).

Worth noting for this clonotype: The junction and the germline gene differ at one end; a read error may be behind it. The chain combines TRBV11-2 with TRBJ2-1, with D perhaps being TRBD1 or TRBD2 (6 bases each). Germline CDR1 reads SGHAT; CDR2 reads FQNNGV. This CDR3 has 15 amino acids. The CDR3 DNA is TGTGCCAGCAGCCCCGCTGGGGGGCGTTACAATGGGCAGTTCTTC. Translation gives CASSPAGGRYNGQFF. The full variable domain, completed using reference TRBV11-2 and TRBJ2-1, is EAGVAQSPRYKIIEKRQSVAFWCNPISGHATLYWYQQILGQGPKLLIQFQNNGVVDDSQLPKDRFSAERLKGVDSTLKIQPAKLEDSAVYLCASSPAGGRYNGQFFGPGTRLTVL.

This clonotype has only one observation. V usage is TRBV6-2 or TRBV6-3 and J usage is TRBJ1-5, with TRBD1 as a possible D gene (6 bases). The CDR3 totals 15 residues. Germline V gene sequence: CDR1 MNHEY, CDR2 SVGEGT. Trimming took off 5 bases at V and 10 bases at J, with 21 bases between the two ends. The CDR3 spells CASSMDSLYSHPQHF. The CDR3 DNA is TGTGCCAGCAGTATGGACAGTCTATACAGTCATCCCCAGCATTTT.

The chain recombines TRBV6-2 or TRBV6-3 with TRBJ2-3; 13 bases are shared with TRBD2. V shed 2 bases and J 7 bases; nucleotides not matched to a gene: 9. The CDR3 loop spans 17 amino acids. Germline CDR1 reads MNHEY; CDR2 reads SVGEGT. CDR3 residues: CASSYTLGLAGVNTQYF. DNA for the CDR3: TGTGCCAGCAGTTACACGCTCGGACTAGCGGGAGTAAATACGCAGTATTTT.

As regards this clonotype: A junction end diverges from the germline sequence, so it may reflect a read error. J is TRBJ2-1 and V is TRBV6-1, with 12 bases aligning to TRBD1. Germline V lookup: CDR1 MNHNS, CDR2 SASEGT. This CDR3 spans 15 amino acids. CDR3 region: CAISESGQGAGEQFF. CDR3 nucleotide sequence: TGTGCCATCAGTGAGTCGGGACAGGGGGCTGGTGAGCAGTTCTTC.

This clonotype was seen a few times. The V call is TRBV18, the J call TRBJ1-2; D is uncertain. Germline V gives CDR1 KGHSH, CDR2 LQKENI. The length of the CDR3 is 14 residues. Between the trimmed V and J ends, which lost 4 bases and 8 bases, there was a span of 17 bases. CDR3 residues: CASSLTGWQEGYTF. CDR3 coding DNA: TGTGCCAGCTCACTTACCGGTTGGCAGGAGGGCTACACCTTC.

In its sample, this clonotype was seen a few times. The chain couples TRBV29-1 to TRBJ2-1; 7 nucleotides line up with TRBD1. From germline, CDR1 is SQVTM and CDR2 ANQGSEA. V dropped 7 bases and J dropped 4; count of bases not matched to a gene: 7. The CDR3 is 13 residues long. The CDR3 coding sequence is TGCAGCGCTGGGACAGTTCCTTACAATGAGCAGTTCTTC. Its translation: CSAGTVPYNEQFF.

Comment on this clonotype: A single base separates this from a much larger clone, so it may be a read error. J is TRBJ2-1 and V is TRBV7-9, with D hard to call. Trimming took off 5 bases at V and 10 bases at J, with 12 bases between the two ends. Germline assignment: CDR1 SEHNR and CDR2 FQNEAQ (reference sequence). The CDR3 covers 12 residues. CDR3 coding DNA: TGTGCCAGCAGCAGGCCCAGAATGGAGCAGTTCTTC. Its translation: CASSRPRMEQFF.

J is TRBJ2-1 and V is TRBV7-9, with D tentatively TRBD1 or TRBD2 (6 bases each). This CDR3 comprises 15 residues. Germline V gene data show CDR1 as SEHNR and CDR2 as FQNEAQ (reference sequence). V dropped 1 base and J dropped 7 bases, with 14 bases sitting between them. This chain's CDR3 is CASSLVVRGPNEQFF. As DNA, the CDR3 is TGTGCCAGCAGCTTAGTGGTCCGGGGGCCAAATGAGCAGTTCTTC.

On this clonotype: This could be a read error, since a much larger clone is one nucleotide away. This sequence joins TRBV29-1 and TRBJ2-7, with D uncertain. In germline, CDR1 is SQVTM, CDR2 ANQGSEA. CDR3 size: 12 residues. CDR3: CSVVAGSYGQYF. For the CDR3, the DNA is TGCAGCGTTGTCGCAGGCTCCTACGGGCAGTACTTC.

There are many counts of this clonotype. The V gene is TRBV6-2 or TRBV6-3, the J gene TRBJ2-1, with D maybe TRBD2 (6 bases). The CDR3 has 15 residues. CDR1 and CDR2 (germline): MNHEY, SVGEGT. V lost 2 bases and J 5 bases, leaving 13 bases between the germline ends. Here the CDR3 DNA reads TGTGCCAGCAGTTACCTTGGGACTGTTAACAATGAGCAGTTCTTC. It is translated as CASSYLGTVNNEQFF.

Concerning this clonotype itself: A read error is possible here, since a much larger clone lies one base away. The chain combines TRBV5-5 with TRBJ2-5; 7 bases line up with TRBD2. The ends lost 2 bases at V and 6 bases at J; junction bases unmatched: 13. Per germline, CDR1 SGHKS and CDR2 YYEKEE (reference sequence). The CDR3 has 16 amino acids. The DNA for the CDR3 is TGTGCCAGCAGCTTTACACTAGCGAGCTATCAACAGACCCAGTACTTC. Its translation: CASSFTLASYQQTQYF.

This clonotype was detected many times. Here the CDR3 DNA reads TGCAGTGCTAGAGATGCGGGCAGGGAGACGACCGGGGAGCTGTTTTTT. Protein product: CSARDAGRETTGELFF. The genes are TRBV20-1 and TRBJ2-2, with D perhaps matching TRBD1 or TRBD2 (5 bases each). Trimming removed 0 bases from V and 5 bases from J, with 16 bases in between. From germline, CDR1 is DFQATT and CDR2 SNEGSKA (reference sequence). There are 16 residues in the CDR3.

This clonotype came up many times. The chain recombines TRBV7-9 with TRBJ1-4; the D gene is possibly TRBD1 (5 bases). Trimming left V 5 bases short and J 8 bases short, with 12 bases between. Germline V lookup: CDR1 SEHNR, CDR2 FQNEAQ (reference sequence). This CDR3 region has 13 residues. In nucleotides, the CDR3 is TGTGCCAGCAGCCCAGAATCAGGGGAAAAACTGTTTTTT. Amino acids: CASSPESGEKLFF.

In the case of this clonotype: The junction and the germline gene differ at one end; a read error may be behind it. V usage is TRBV20-1 and J usage is TRBJ1-2; D unresolved. Germline CDR1 is DFQATT and CDR2 is SNEGSKA (reference sequence). This CDR3 contains 12 residues. The CDR3 DNA follows: TGCAGTATAGGCCTTCTAGGCTATGGCGACACCTTC. This codes for CSIGLLGYGDTF.

Concerning this clonotype itself: One base away lies a much larger clone, so this may be a sequencing read error. CDR3 in DNA: TGTGCCAGCAGTTTAGCGGGGGCCCAGCACTTC. Protein sequence: CASSLAGAQHF. The rearrangement joins TRBV6-1 to TRBJ2-5; the match to TRBD2 covers 9 bases. Germline loops: CDR1 MNHNS, CDR2 SASEGT. This CDR3 contains 11 residues.

This clonotype was recorded many times. This chain joins TRBV4-3 and TRBJ2-5; D gene uncertain. Germline values: CDR1 LGHNA, CDR2 YSLEER. The CDR3 is 14 amino acids. Trimming shortened V by 0 bases and J by 7 bases, and 12 bases separated the two germline ends. CDR3 residues: CASSQEPRRSTQYF. CDR3 bases: TGCGCCAGCAGCCAAGAACCCAGAAGATCGACCCAGTACTTC.

The chain uses TRBV19 and TRBJ2-1; D is possibly TRBD2 (5 bases). Germline V lookup: CDR1 LNHDA, CDR2 SQIVND (reference sequence). The V and J ends lost 0 bases and 8 bases respectively, with 29 bases between them. This CDR3 comprises 20 residues. The CDR3 here is CASSIERRRERHVPLYEQFF. The CDR3 nucleotides are TGTGCCAGTAGTATAGAAAGGAGGCGTGAGCGGCATGTCCCATTATATGAGCAGTTCTTC.

V usage is TRBV7-2 and J usage is TRBJ2-1; D might be TRBD2 (6 bases). Trimming took 3 bases from V and 7 from J, leaving 13 bases between them. Germline V gives CDR1 SGHTA, CDR2 FQGNSA. The CDR3 totals 14 residues. CDR3 loop: CASSFLRESNEQFF. CDR3 in DNA: TGTGCCAGCAGCTTCTTACGGGAGAGTAATGAGCAGTTCTTC.

At least ten counts were recorded for this clonotype. The chain is built from TRBV5-4 and TRBJ1-1, with 9 bases fitting TRBD1. Germline V gives CDR1 SGHNT, CDR2 YYREEE (reference sequence). CDR3 length equals 14 residues. With V trimmed by 5 bases and J by 5 bases, 7 bases remained unmatched. CDR3 sequence (DNA): TGTGCCAGCAGTATACAGGGGGCGGGAACTGAAGCTTTCTTT. Protein: CASSIQGAGTEAFF.

Remarks on this clonotype: A read error may produce the germline difference seen at one junction end. The chain joins TRBV9 to TRBJ2-7, with D unresolved. CDR1 and CDR2 (germline): SGDLS, YYNGEE. The CDR3 is 13 residues long. CDR3 residues: CASSPSLTYERYF. CDR3 nucleotide sequence: TGTGCCAGCAGCCCCTCCTTGACCTACGAGCGGTACTTC.